This record covers a single T cell receptor beta chain. The antigen is not known. Template switching introduced a universal primer site, and the cDNA bore unique molecular identifiers. One entry per CDR3 protein results from TCRdb running MiXCR on the 5' RACE reads. The data hold 1.5 million to 2 million distinct CDR3 sequences, with about 32% observed a single time. The sample belongs to a study of identical twins. Findings and caveats of the study: Zero-insertion analyses might be partly confounded by invariant T cells like MAIT and iNKT.

With no exceptions, donors were healthy Caucasians. CDR3 length: 17 amino acids. Germline CDR1 and CDR2: SGHDT and YYEEEE. Trimming removed 3 bases from V and 3 bases from J, with 21 bases in between. Sequences were obtained from cord blood. The receptor's source is a newborn girl in good health. This rearrangement joins TRBV5-6 to TRBJ1-2; D not resolved. CDR3 DNA: TGTGCCAGCAGCTCCGTATCCGTACCGGCACTAGACTATGGCTACACCTTC. This sequence encodes CASSSVSVPALDYGYTF.